A selection of T cell receptor beta chains follows, all from one sample in a study of blood T cell repertoires in COVID-19. The protocol was immunoSEQ multiplex PCR, while the TCRdb copy is restricted to in-frame clones and leaves out a portion. Of some 150,000 clones detected, just under 90% appear once; the ten largest clones hold around 8.3%. Sequenced material: peripheral blood. The receptors derive from a woman between 45 and 65 years old with active or convalescent COVID-19. The CDR3 runs from the conserved cysteine through the conserved F or W. The D gene is left open where the match is weak. Some rows mark clone size as missing; the rest say once, few, many or name a class of expanded clone.

clone_size,d_call,j_call,v_call,cdr3_aa,cdr3_nt
.,.,TRBJ1-5,TRBV2,CASSGSSSNQPQHF,TGTGCCAGCAGTGGTTCTTCTAGCAATCAGCCCCAGCATTTT
once,.,TRBJ1-5,TRBV7-2,CASSRDGSNQPQHF,TGTGCCAGCAGCCGCGATGGTAGCAATCAGCCCCAGCATTTT
.,.,TRBJ2-5,TRBV28,CASSSGQIQETQYF,TGTGCCAGCAGTTCAGGACAGATCCAAGAGACCCAGTACTTC
.,.,TRBJ2-1,TRBV19,CASSKEGGVGYNEQFF,TGTGCCAGTAGCAAGGAGGGGGGGGTCGGGTACAATGAGCAGTTCTTC
.,.,TRBJ2-7,TRBV6-1,CASSEGPDYEQYF,TGTGCCAGCAGTGAAGGTCCAGATTACGAGCAGTACTTC
.,TRBD2,TRBJ2-3,TRBV7-9,CASSPRLAGVLDTQYF,TGTGCCAGCAGCCCCCGACTAGCGGGGGTTCTAGATACGCAGTATTTT
once,TRBD2,TRBJ2-3,TRBV6-2/TRBV6-3,CASSSAGAGGADTQYF,TGTGCCAGCAGTTCCGCTGGGGCGGGGGGGGCAGATACGCAGTATTTT
.,.,TRBJ1-1,TRBV7-9,CASSSGRGRGITEAFF,TGTGCCAGCAGCTCGGGCCGAGGTAGGGGCATCACTGAAGCTTTCTTT
.,TRBD1,TRBJ2-7,TRBV5-4,CASSPQTQGYPYEQYF,TGTGCCAGCAGCCCGCAAACACAGGGGTACCCATACGAGCAGTACTTC
.,.,TRBJ1-6,TRBV9,CASSVERSSGVVASLHF,TGTGCCAGCAGCGTAGAAAGAAGCTCGGGGGTGGTGGCGTCCCTCCACTTT
.,.,TRBJ1-2,TRBV5-6,CASTLGSRYGYTF,TGTGCCAGCACCTTGGGCAGTCGCTATGGCTACACCTTC
.,TRBD1,TRBJ2-2,TRBV13,CASSSDRGLNGELFF,TGTGCCAGCAGCTCGGACAGGGGGCTTAACGGGGAGCTGTTTTTT
.,.,TRBJ1-4,TRBV5-1,CASSLTESTNEKLFF,TGCGCCAGCAGCTTAACAGAATCAACTAATGAAAAACTGTTTTTT
.,TRBD1,TRBJ1-1,TRBV6-5,CATRTGVMNTEAFF,TGTGCCACTCGGACAGGGGTCATGAACACTGAAGCTTTCTTT
few,.,TRBJ2-3,TRBV9,CASSVVGGGPDTQYF,TGTGCCAGCAGCGTAGTTGGAGGCGGGCCAGATACGCAGTATTTT
.,TRBD1,TRBJ1-1,TRBV9,CASSVAAGGSTEAFF,TGTGCCAGCAGCGTAGCGGCAGGGGGGAGCACTGAAGCTTTCTTT
.,TRBD2,TRBJ2-1,TRBV30,CAWSRGLAGLGEQFF,TGTGCCTGGAGCCGGGGACTAGCGGGACTCGGTGAGCAGTTCTTC
.,TRBD2,TRBJ2-3,TRBV7-3,CASSPSGRATDTQYF,TGTGCCAGCAGCCCTAGCGGGAGGGCCACAGATACGCAGTATTTT
.,.,TRBJ1-1,TRBV4-3,CASSQGRGTEAFF,TGCGCCAGCAGCCAGGGGAGGGGCACTGAAGCTTTCTTT
.,.,TRBJ1-6,TRBV10-1,CASSESSWEDSPLHF,TGCGCCAGCAGTGAGTCGAGCTGGGAGGATTCACCCCTCCACTTT
.,TRBD1,TRBJ1-1,TRBV18,CASSPPTGFSTEAFF,TGTGCCAGCTCACCCCCGACAGGGTTTAGTACTGAAGCTTTCTTT
.,.,TRBJ1-2,TRBV4-3,CASSQVKAGLTSNYGYTF,TGCGCCAGCAGCCAAGTGAAAGCCGGACTTACATCTAACTATGGCTACACCTTC
.,TRBD1,TRBJ1-6,TRBV30,CAWSVPGTGHSPLHF,TGTGCCTGGAGTGTACCCGGGACAGGCCATTCACCCCTCCACTTT
.,.,TRBJ2-1,TRBV9,CASSVGDAASPYNEQFF,TGTGCCAGCAGCGTAGGGGATGCGGCTAGCCCCTACAATGAGCAGTTCTTC
.,.,TRBJ2-3,TRBV11-1,CASRSSGYLFTDTQYF,TGTGCCAGCAGATCATCGGGATATCTCTTCACAGATACGCAGTATTTT
.,.,TRBJ1-4,TRBV4-3,CASSQYNNEKLFF,TGCGCCAGCAGCCAATATAATAATGAAAAACTGTTTTTT
.,.,TRBJ2-5,TRBV7-7,CASSLVPAERETQYF,TGTGCTAGCAGCTTAGTACCGGCGGAGCGGGAGACCCAGTACTTC
.,.,TRBJ1-1,TRBV12-3/TRBV12-4,CASRYRVDTEAFF,TGTGCCAGCAGATATCGAGTGGACACTGAAGCTTTCTTT
.,.,TRBJ2-1,TRBV12-5,CASGLGQGSEQFF,TGTGCTAGTGGTTTGGGCCAGGGTAGTGAGCAGTTCTTC
.,TRBD1,TRBJ1-2,TRBV4-1,CASSQGTGIHGAGYTF,TGCGCCAGCAGCCAAGGGACAGGGATCCACGGAGCTGGCTACACCTTC
.,.,TRBJ2-5,TRBV25-1,CASSEGPNLQETQYF,TGTGCCAGCAGTGAGGGCCCAAACCTCCAAGAGACCCAGTACTTC